Here is one TCR beta chain with its context. Its antigen is not known. This sample is part of a study of metastatic and nonmetastatic thyroid tumors. The overall study: Thyroid patients, malignant and benign, had repertoires compared across blood and tumor or nodule tissue. Findings of the study overall: Benign nodules were reported to have significantly lower TCR beta diversity than malignant thyroid tumors, in blood and tumor.

Each patient came to thyroid surgery without any prior treatment (of any kind). TCRdb re-called the PCR reads through MiXCR. Of about 16,000 clones detected, around a third appear once; the ten largest clones hold around 13%. The CDR3 contains 17 residues. Deletions cut 2 bases from V and 0 bases from J, with 14 bases between. CDR1 and CDR2 from the germline V gene are SGHAT and FQDESV (reference sequence). V is TRBV11-1 and J is TRBJ1-3, with D hard to call. The material sequenced was tumor tissue. The TCR was taken from a male donor with papillary thyroid cancer or a benign thyroid nodule (not recorded which). Some clones in this sample may be carry-over from other donors' samples. For the CDR3, the DNA is TGTGCCAGCAGCTTACGAAGGAGGACCCACTCTGGAAACACCATATATTTT. Translating it yields CASSLRRRTHSGNTIYF.